Listed below are T cell receptor beta chains from one sample, sequenced in a study of cytomegalovirus exposure and HLA in healthy donors. The assay was immunoSEQ multiplex PCR, and TCRdb's table has in-frame clones only and misses some. This table holds tens of thousands of clones. Material: PBMCs. All receptors derive from a woman in her forties or fifties in good health and CMV-seropositive. Each CDR3 is given with its conserved first and last residue. A D gene is named only where the DNA matches it firmly.

J: TRBJ2-7; V: TRBV6-1; D: NA; DNA: TGTGCCAGCAGTGTAACCCCAGGCCCCTACGAGCAGTACTTC; CDR3: CASSVTPGPYEQYF
J: TRBJ2-7; V: TRBV19; D: TRBD2; DNA: TGTGCCAGTAGTATAAGGGGCGGGAGACATTACGAGCAGTACTTC; CDR3: CASSIRGGRHYEQYF
J: TRBJ2-5; V: TRBV19; D: TRBD2; DNA: TGTGCCAGTAGTATGTCGGTACTAGCGGGAGGGAGGTATGGAGTTGCAGAGACCCAGTACTTC; CDR3: CASSMSVLAGGRYGVAETQYF
J: TRBJ1-2; V: TRBV7-9; D: TRBD1; DNA: TGTGCCAGCAGCGACAGGGCTGGTTATGGCTACACCTTC; CDR3: CASSDRAGYGYTF
J: TRBJ2-7; V: TRBV7-6; D: NA; DNA: TGTGCCAGCAGCTTAGAGCGGTCCTACGAGCAGTACTTC; CDR3: CASSLERSYEQYF
J: TRBJ2-1; V: TRBV5-1; D: TRBD2; DNA: TGCGCCAGCAGCCCGACTAGCGGGAACAATGAGCAGTTCTTC; CDR3: CASSPTSGNNEQFF
J: TRBJ2-1; V: TRBV7-2; D: TRBD1; DNA: TGTGCCAGCAGCTTAGAGCCGACAGGGAATAGTGAGCAGTTCTTC; CDR3: CASSLEPTGNSEQFF
J: TRBJ2-7; V: TRBV6-5; D: TRBD1; DNA: TGTGCCAGCAAGCCGGGACAGGGCTACGAGCAGTACTTC; CDR3: CASKPGQGYEQYF
J: TRBJ2-3; V: TRBV10-1; D: NA; DNA: TGCGCCAGCAGTGAGTGGCTAGCGACAGATACGCAGTATTTT; CDR3: CASSEWLATDTQYF
J: TRBJ2-3; V: TRBV6-5; D: TRBD2; DNA: TGTGCCAGCAGTTTTTGGGCGGGGGAAACAGATACGCAGTATTTT; CDR3: CASSFWAGETDTQYF
J: TRBJ1-1; V: TRBV18; D: NA; DNA: TGTGCCAGCTCACAGGGGATGAACACTGAAGCTTTCTTT; CDR3: CASSQGMNTEAFF
J: TRBJ1-5; V: TRBV29-1; D: TRBD1; DNA: TGCAGCGTCCTGGAGGGAGCCTGGGACAGGCCAAATCAGCCCCAGCATTTT; CDR3: CSVLEGAWDRPNQPQHF
J: TRBJ1-5; V: TRBV7-2; D: NA; DNA: TGTGCCAGCAGCCGCGACAGCTCATCGCCCCAGCATTTT; CDR3: CASSRDSSSPQHF
J: TRBJ2-2; V: TRBV18; D: TRBD1; DNA: TGCGCCAGCTCACCACCGGACAGGGTGAGCACCGGGGAGCTGTTTTTT; CDR3: CASSPPDRVSTGELFF
J: TRBJ1-1; V: TRBV18; D: TRBD1; DNA: TGTGCCAGCTCACTTACAGGACAGGGGGCGAACACTGAAGCTTTCTTT; CDR3: CASSLTGQGANTEAFF
J: TRBJ1-2; V: TRBV18; D: NA; DNA: TGTGCCAGCTCAACGCAAGGGGGAAATGGCTACACCTTC; CDR3: CASSTQGGNGYTF
J: TRBJ2-1; V: TRBV19; D: TRBD1; DNA: TGTGCCAGTAGTAGCCAGGACAGGGTCGACAATGAGCAGTTCTTC; CDR3: CASSSQDRVDNEQFF
J: TRBJ2-1; V: TRBV7-6; D: TRBD2; DNA: TGTGCCAGCAGCTTAGCGTTTAGCGGGAGTGAAAACAATGAGCAGTTCTTC; CDR3: CASSLAFSGSENNEQFF
J: TRBJ1-5; V: TRBV2; D: TRBD1; DNA: TGTGCCAGCACCCAGGACAGGGCTCAGCCCCAGCATTTT; CDR3: CASTQDRAQPQHF
J: TRBJ1-2; V: TRBV29-1; D: TRBD1; DNA: TGCAGCGTCAAATTCCCGGGACAGGGGGCGGGTGGCTACACCTTC; CDR3: CSVKFPGQGAGGYTF
J: TRBJ2-1; V: TRBV4-2; D: NA; DNA: TGTGCCAGCAGCCAAGATCGCCGGGCCCAACCCGCGGGGCTCAATGAGCAGTTCTTC; CDR3: CASSQDRRAQPAGLNEQFF
J: TRBJ2-4; V: TRBV18; D: NA; DNA: TGTGCCAGCTCATCCGACTTAGCCAAAAACATTCAGTACTTC; CDR3: CASSSDLAKNIQYF
J: TRBJ1-3; V: TRBV7-8; D: TRBD1; DNA: TGTGCCAGCAGTTTACAGGGGACTGGAAACACCATATATTTT; CDR3: CASSLQGTGNTIYF
J: TRBJ2-7; V: TRBV6-1; D: TRBD1; DNA: TGTGCCGTAACCTCCGGGACAGGGACGTACGAGCAGTACTTC; CDR3: CAVTSGTGTYEQYF
J: TRBJ1-1; V: TRBV6-5; D: NA; DNA: TGTGCCAGCAGTTACCTCGACAGGTTGAACACTGAAGCTTTCTTT; CDR3: CASSYLDRLNTEAFF
J: TRBJ2-5; V: TRBV5-4; D: NA; DNA: TGTGCCAGCGCCATGCGGGGAGAGACCCAGTACTTC; CDR3: CASAMRGETQYF
J: TRBJ2-5; V: TRBV30; D: NA; DNA: TGTGCCTGGAGTGCTGGCAGCGGAGGAGAGACCCAGTACTTC; CDR3: CAWSAGSGGETQYF
J: TRBJ2-6; V: TRBV5-1; D: NA; DNA: TGCGCCAGCAGCTTGGATAGCATCCGCTCTGGGGCCAACGTCCTGACTTTC; CDR3: CASSLDSIRSGANVLTF
J: TRBJ1-2; V: TRBV15; D: TRBD1; DNA: TGTGCCACAAGATGGACAGGGACTAACTATGGCTACACCTTC; CDR3: CATRWTGTNYGYTF
J: TRBJ2-5; V: TRBV4-3; D: NA; DNA: TGCGCCAGCATCCCAGGGCGGACCCCAGCGACCCAGTACTTC; CDR3: CASIPGRTPATQYF
J: TRBJ2-3; V: TRBV19; D: TRBD1; DNA: TGTGCCAGTAGTGGGGACAGGGCGGTGGGTACAGATACGCAGTATTTT; CDR3: CASSGDRAVGTDTQYF
J: TRBJ1-2; V: TRBV18; D: TRBD1; DNA: TGTGCCAGCTCACCACCAGGACAGGGCTTCGGCTACACCTTC; CDR3: CASSPPGQGFGYTF
J: TRBJ1-2; V: TRBV7-9; D: NA; DNA: TGTGCCAGCAGCTTAGTCGGGGCTAACTATGGCTACACCTTC; CDR3: CASSLVGANYGYTF